These 25 T cell receptor beta chains were all obtained from the same sample, sequenced in a study of blood T cell repertoires in COVID-19. Libraries were prepared by immunoSEQ multiplex PCR; TCRdb keeps only in-frame clonotypes and omits some of them. The sample has approximately 210,000 clones; 84% are singletons. The sequencing input was peripheral blood. Every receptor here comes from a woman aged 45-60 years with active or convalescent COVID-19.

V is TRBV7-9 and J is TRBJ2-4; maybe TRBD2 (6 bases). CDR1 and CDR2 from the germline V gene are SEHNR and FQNEAQ (reference sequence). V shed 3 bases and J shed 1 base, with 19 bases lying between them. The length of the CDR3 is 18 residues. CDR3 in DNA: TGTGCCAGCAGCTTCAATTGGGGCGGGAAGACTGCCAAAAACATTCAGTACTTC. As protein: CASSFNWGGKTAKNIQYF.

The CDR3 coding sequence is TGCAGCGTTGAGGGATCAGGGTACTATGGCTACACCTTC. Encoded protein: CSVEGSGYYGYTF. The chain combines TRBV29-1 with TRBJ1-2; tentative D call: TRBD1 (5 bases). Deletions cut 3 bases from V and 3 bases from J, with 11 bases between. This CDR3 spans 13 amino acids. Germline assignment: CDR1 SQVTM and CDR2 ANQGSEA.

The genes are TRBV28 and TRBJ1-4; possibly TRBD1 for D (6 bases). V was clipped by 8 bases and J by 1 base, with 8 bases between them. Germline V gene data show CDR1 as MDHEN and CDR2 as SYDVKM. This CDR3 has 13 residues. The CDR3 is CASEGQTNEKLFF. CDR3 nucleotides: TGTGCCAGCGAGGGACAAACTAATGAAAAACTGTTTTTT.

The chain uses TRBV27 and TRBJ1-1, with D possibly being TRBD1 (6 bases). Looked up from germline, CDR1 is MNHEY and CDR2 is SMNVEV (reference sequence). The CDR3 runs 15 residues. The V end lost 6 bases, the J end lost 6 bases, and 20 bases lay between the germline ends. The CDR3 loop is CASRSSGRGRAEAFF. CDR3 nucleotide sequence: TGTGCCAGCAGATCCTCTGGAAGGGGGAGGGCTGAAGCTTTCTTT.

The chain has TRBV2 and TRBJ1-6; 8 bases fit TRBD1. The CDR3 is 14 residues long. From germline, CDR1 is SNHLY and CDR2 FYNNEI. J gave up 10 bases and V 3 bases, and 5 bases lay outside the gene matches. CDR3 DNA: TGTGCCAGCAGTGAGGTCAGGGGGCAGTCACCCCTCCACTTT. Translation: CASSEVRGQSPLHF.

The CDR3 DNA reads as TGTGCCAGCAGCTTTAAACAGTCCTATAATTCACCCCTCCACTTT. Translation gives CASSFKQSYNSPLHF. The gene calls are TRBV5-6 and TRBJ1-6, with no clear D. Germline values: CDR1 SGHDT, CDR2 YYEEEE. This CDR3 has 15 amino acids. Between the trimmed V and J ends, which lost 2 bases and 1 base, there was a span of 7 bases. The complete variable domain, with remaining parts taken from reference TRBV5-6 and TRBJ1-6, reads DAGVTQSPTHLIKTRGQQVTLRCSPKSGHDTVSWYQQALGQGPQFIFQYYEEEERQRGNFPDRFSGHQFPNYSSELNVNALLLGDSALYLCASSFKQSYNSPLHFGNGTRLTVT.

The CDR3 nucleotides read TGCGCCAGCAGCCAAGAGAGGGTCTTATACAATGAGCAGTTCTTC. Its protein is CASSQERVLYNEQFF. This chain connects TRBV4-1 to TRBJ2-1, with D possibly matching TRBD2 (5 bases). Germline lookup yields CDR1 MGHRA and CDR2 YSYEKL. Trimming took off 0 bases at V and 4 bases at J, with 10 bases between the two ends. This CDR3 comprises 15 residues.

This clone was observed a few times. V gene TRBV5-1 combines with J gene TRBJ1-4, with a tentative D call TRBD1 (5 bases). The CDR3 covers 15 residues. Germline CDR1 is SGHRS and CDR2 is YFSETQ. Trimming shortened V by 4 bases and J by 0 bases, and 10 bases separated the two germline ends. CDR3 sequence: CASSATGATNEKLFF. CDR3 nucleotide sequence: TGCGCCAGCAGCGCGACGGGGGCAACTAATGAAAAACTGTTTTTT.

CDR3 sequence reads: CASSGWTGVNTGELFF. The CDR3 DNA reads as TGTGCCAGCAGTGGGTGGACAGGGGTGAACACCGGGGAGCTGTTTTTT. The V call is TRBV6-1, the J call TRBJ2-2; 9 positions agree with TRBD1. This CDR3 region has 16 residues. Germline trimming cut 4 bases from V and 1 base from J; bases unmatched to any gene: 4. Germline CDR1 and CDR2: MNHNS and SASEGT.

The chain couples TRBV27 to TRBJ2-3; possibly TRBD2 for D (5 bases). The V gene lost 2 bases and the J gene lost 13 bases, with 22 bases spanning the gap. CDR1 and CDR2 from the germline V gene are MNHEY and SMNVEV (reference sequence). The CDR3 length is 15 residues. This chain's CDR3 is CASSLPFRGSFKEYF. The CDR3 DNA follows: TGTGCCAGCAGTTTACCATTTAGAGGGAGTTTCAAGGAGTATTTT.

This clone appeared once. The CDR3 DNA follows: TGTGCCAGCTCATACGGGACTTTCGGAGAGCAGTACTTC. Protein sequence: CASSYGTFGEQYF. The chain uses TRBV18 and TRBJ2-7; maybe TRBD2 (6 bases). CDR1 is KGHSH, CDR2 LQKENI, per germline. The CDR3 runs 13 residues. V dropped 5 bases and J dropped 7 bases, with 15 bases sitting between them.

J is TRBJ1-2 and V is TRBV28, with D unclear. In germline, CDR1 is MDHEN, CDR2 SYDVKM. This CDR3 region has 13 residues. The ends were cut back, 7 bases at V and 5 bases at J, with 14 bases in the middle. CDR3 in amino acids: CASMVGGQYGYTF. The CDR3, as DNA: TGTGCCAGCATGGTAGGAGGGCAGTATGGCTACACCTTC.

V gene TRBV28 combines with J gene TRBJ1-2; 10 bases match TRBD1. This CDR3 region has 15 residues. CDR1 is MDHEN and CDR2 is SYDVKM in the germline V gene. Unmatched junction bases numbered 6, after V lost 4 bases and J lost 4 bases. CDR3 in DNA: TGTGCCAGCAGTTACCCGGGACAGGGGTTCTATGGCTACACCTTC. Protein product: CASSYPGQGFYGYTF.

This clone was picked up one time. The chain uses TRBV18 and TRBJ2-2; 11 positions match TRBD1. The CDR3 contains 16 residues. Germline CDR1 is KGHSH and CDR2 is LQKENI. Trimming at V came to 2 bases and at J to 6 bases, leaving 5 bases not matched to a gene. CDR3 nucleotides: TGTGCCAGCTCACCAGTCGCGGACAGGGGGCCCGGGGAGCTGTTTTTT. Translated: CASSPVADRGPGELFF. Full variable domain (remainder filled in from reference TRBV18 and TRBJ2-2): NAGVMQNPRHLVRRRGQEARLRCSPMKGHSHVYWYRQLPEEGLKFMVYLQKENIIDESGMPKERFSAEFPKEGPSILRIQQVVRGDSAAYFCASSPVADRGPGELFFGEGSRLTVL.

V gene TRBV14 combines with J gene TRBJ1-1, with a tentative D call TRBD1 (5 bases). Trimming removed 4 bases from V and 1 base from J, with 19 bases in between. Germline CDR1 SGHDN, CDR2 FVKESK. The CDR3 is 17 amino acids. Here the CDR3 DNA reads TGTGCCAGCAGCCCGGCGGGGGGGAGTCTGGAGAACACTGAAGCTTTCTTT. Translated: CASSPAGGSLENTEAFF.

The J gene is TRBJ1-1, the V gene TRBV11-2; 9 bases agree with TRBD1. The V and J ends lost 5 bases and 6 bases, in that order; junction bases with no gene match: 7. Germline CDR1 reads SGHAT; CDR2 reads FQNNGV. The CDR3 loop spans 14 amino acids. For the CDR3, the DNA is TGTGCCAGCAGCAACTACAGGGGGCGGGCTGAAGCTTTCTTT. Its protein is CASSNYRGRAEAFF.

The chain recombines TRBV5-6 with TRBJ2-7; 10 bases align to TRBD1. Germline CDR1 is SGHDT and CDR2 is YYEEEE. J was trimmed by 4 bases and V by 5 bases; bases with no gene match: 9. This CDR3 spans 15 amino acids. Here the CDR3 reads CASSFDRGRGYEQYF. CDR3 sequence (DNA): TGTGCCAGCAGTTTTGACAGGGGGCGCGGATACGAGCAGTACTTC. Full variable domain (rest looked up from reference TRBV5-6 and TRBJ2-7): DAGVTQSPTHLIKTRGQQVTLRCSPKSGHDTVSWYQQALGQGPQFIFQYYEEEERQRGNFPDRFSGHQFPNYSSELNVNALLLGDSALYLCASSFDRGRGYEQYFGPGTRLTVT.

The chain carries TRBV9 and TRBJ2-7; 12 nucleotides match TRBD2. The CDR3 covers 14 residues. V lost 4 bases to trimming and J lost 3 bases; unmatched junction nucleotides: 2. Germline values: CDR1 SGDLS, CDR2 YYNGEE. The CDR3: CASSRLAGDYEQYF. For the CDR3, the DNA is TGTGCCAGCAGCAGACTAGCGGGAGACTACGAGCAGTACTTC.

Only one count was recorded for this clone. V and J are TRBV5-1 and TRBJ1-4; D unclear. Germline V CDR1 and CDR2: SGHRS, YFSETQ. Deletions cut 0 bases from V and 1 base from J, with 13 bases between. This CDR3 region has 17 residues. The CDR3: CASSLAKHSGTNEKLFF. Written as DNA, the CDR3 is TGCGCCAGCAGCTTGGCCAAACACAGTGGAACTAATGAAAAACTGTTTTTT.

This clone occurred once. The chain uses TRBV19 and TRBJ1-5; D gene ambiguous. V was clipped by 3 bases and J by 4 bases, with 10 bases between them. Looked up from germline, CDR1 is LNHDA and CDR2 is SQIVND (reference sequence). The CDR3 totals 14 residues. The CDR3 protein is CASSITEGNQPQHF. The DNA of the CDR3 is TGTGCCAGTAGTATCACAGAGGGAAATCAGCCCCAGCATTTT.

In this sample, this clone turned up once. The genes are TRBV27 and TRBJ1-1; tentatively, D is TRBD1 (6 bases). This CDR3 comprises 15 residues. Between the trimmed V and J ends, which lost 2 bases and 1 base, there was a span of 11 bases. CDR1 MNHEY and CDR2 SMNVEV come from the germline V gene (reference sequence). CDR3 loop: CASSLAQGKNTEAFF. The CDR3 bases are TGTGCCAGCAGTTTAGCCCAGGGGAAGAACACTGAAGCTTTCTTT.

V and J are TRBV7-6 and TRBJ2-5; TRBD2 aligns across 13 bases. CDR1 and CDR2 (germline): SGHVS, FNYEAQ. V gave up 5 bases and J gave up 2 bases; unmatched junction bases: 5. CDR3 length: 16 residues. CDR3 nucleotides: TGTGCCAGCAGCCTACAGGGACTAGCGGGGCAAGAGACCCAGTACTTC. Amino acids: CASSLQGLAGQETQYF.

This clone was counted once. V is TRBV6-2 or TRBV6-3 and J is TRBJ2-1; no reliable D call. This CDR3 contains 12 residues. Trimming removed 5 bases from V and 8 bases from J, with 10 bases in between. Germline CDR1 MNHEY, CDR2 SVGEGT. In DNA, the CDR3 is TGTGCCAGCAGTCTCCCCCTCGATGAGCAGTTCTTC. Protein sequence: CASSLPLDEQFF.

This chain connects TRBV5-5 to TRBJ2-1, with D uncertain. This CDR3 is 15 amino acids long. V was trimmed by 0 bases and J by 2 bases, leaving 9 bases between them. CDR1 SGHKS and CDR2 YYEKEE come from the germline V gene (reference sequence). CDR3 nucleotide sequence: TGTGCCAGCAGCTTGGCGGGTCAGACCTACAATGAGCAGTTCTTC. Amino acids: CASSLAGQTYNEQFF.

The chain links TRBV4-2 to TRBJ1-2, with no clear D. Germline assignment: CDR1 LGHNA and CDR2 YNFKEQ. CDR3 size: 15 residues. The germline V and J ends were trimmed by 6 bases and 5 bases, with 19 bases remaining between them. CDR3 amino acids: CASSRPRAGPYGYTF. CDR3 nucleotides: TGTGCCAGCAGTCGTCCTCGGGCGGGCCCGTATGGCTACACCTTC.